The 18 T cell receptor beta chains listed next were all sequenced from one sample in a study of blood T cells in healthy people across ages. A J-beta primer mix and a sample-barcoded 5' primer were used in a second PCR of roughly 6 to 11 cycles. TCRdb ran MiXCR on the 5' RACE reads and lists one entry per CDR3 protein. The repertoire consists of some 1.6 million distinct CDR3 sequences, with roughly a third occurring once and the leading ten covering about 11%. Input material: blood. These receptors were taken from a woman younger than 45 in good health.

This sequence joins TRBV15 and TRBJ2-7; maybe TRBD1 (6 bases). CDR1 LNHNV and CDR2 YYDKDF come from the germline V gene (reference sequence). The CDR3 totals 14 residues. Trimming removed 5 bases from V and 6 bases from J, with 17 bases in between. DNA for the CDR3: TGTGCCACCAGCCCGGTCAAAAACAGGGCCGAGCAGTACTTC. Protein: CATSPVKNRAEQYF.

The chain carries TRBV6-1 and TRBJ2-7, with 9 bases lining up with TRBD2. V trimming: 0 bases; J trimming: 3 bases; junction bases outside the gene matches: 3. This CDR3 has 15 amino acids. Germline values: CDR1 MNHNS, CDR2 SASEGT. In nucleotides, the CDR3 is TGTGCCAGCAGTGAAGCCGGGACTAGCAGCTACGAGCAGTACTTC. Its translation is CASSEAGTSSYEQYF.

This clonotype was recorded only once. Written as DNA, the CDR3 is TGTGCCTGGAGTAAGGAGGTATCTAACTATGGCTACACCTTC. Protein product: CAWSKEVSNYGYTF. The V gene is TRBV30, the J gene TRBJ1-2; D not certain. This CDR3 contains 14 residues. CDR1 and CDR2 from the germline V gene are GTSNPN and SVGIG (reference sequence). V dropped 2 bases and J dropped 0 bases, with 10 bases sitting between them.

This rearrangement joins TRBV19 to TRBJ1-5; D is possibly TRBD1 (5 bases). CDR3 size: 15 residues. Trimming cost V 5 bases and J 6 bases, with 17 bases left between them. Looked up from germline, CDR1 is LNHDA and CDR2 is SQIVND (reference sequence). The CDR3 coding sequence is TGTGCCAGTAGTCCTCTTTCCAGGGTAGGTCAGCCCCAGCATTTT. The encoded protein is CASSPLSRVGQPQHF.

The J gene is TRBJ2-5, the V gene TRBV5-1; D is possibly TRBD2 (6 bases). The V gene's germline CDR1 is SGHRS and CDR2 YFSETQ. The V and J ends lost 4 bases and 3 bases respectively, with 16 bases between them. The CDR3 spans 15 residues. In DNA form, the CDR3 reads TGCGCCAGCAGCCTTAGCGGACGGACGGAAGAGACCCAGTACTTC. It codes for CASSLSGRTEETQYF. Combining the CDR3 with reference TRBV5-1 and TRBJ2-5 gives the whole variable domain KAGVTQTPRYLIKTRGQQVTLSCSPISGHRSVSWYQQTPGQGLQFLFEYFSETQRNKGNFPGRFSGRQFSNSRSEMNVSTLELGDSALYLCASSLSGRTEETQYFGPGTRLLVL.

This sequence joins TRBV7-9 and TRBJ2-7, with TRBD2 identical over 7 bases. The DNA end lines up better with TRBJ2-5; the J call may be wrong. The germline CDR1 and CDR2 sequences are SEHNR and FQNEAQ (reference sequence). The CDR3 runs to 16 residues. CDR3: CASSLVWGGLGETQYF. The CDR3 DNA sequence: TGTGCCAGCAGCTTAGTGTGGGGAGGGCTCGGAGAGACCCAGTACTTC.

This clonotype has ten or more counts. The chain is built from TRBV9 and TRBJ2-1; no clear D gene. The germline gives CDR1 SGDLS, CDR2 YYNGEE. The CDR3 is 13 residues long. The germline V and J ends were trimmed by 5 bases and 2 bases, with 8 bases remaining between them. In DNA, the CDR3 is TGTGCCAGCAGTGCCGGCGCCTACAATGAGCAGTTCTTC. The encoded protein is CASSAGAYNEQFF.

V and J are TRBV27 and TRBJ2-3, with TRBD2 matching 9 bases. The junction had 9 bases not matched to a gene; V was cut back by 3 bases and J by 5 bases. Germline lookup yields CDR1 MNHEY and CDR2 SMNVEV (reference sequence). This CDR3 is 16 amino acids long. CDR3 nucleotide sequence: TGTGCCAGCAGTTTTAGCGGGAGCTATCATTTAGATACGCAGTATTTT. It yields the protein CASSFSGSYHLDTQYF.

V and J are TRBV7-8 and TRBJ2-1, with D possibly matching TRBD1 (5 bases). Germline V CDR1 and CDR2: SGHVS, FQNEAQ. Trimming took off 0 bases at V and 4 bases at J, with 10 bases between the two ends. CDR3 length equals 15 residues. DNA for the CDR3: TGTGCCAGCAGCTTAGCGCCTGGGGCATACAATGAGCAGTTCTTC. Amino acids: CASSLAPGAYNEQFF.

The V and J genes are TRBV29-1 and TRBJ1-1; D not resolved. CDR3 size: 14 residues. V was pared by 5 bases and J by 1 base, with 14 bases between. The germline gives CDR1 SQVTM, CDR2 ANQGSEA. The DNA for the CDR3 is TGCAGCGTTTCCCCGGAGAGCCCGAACACTGAAGCTTTCTTT. Residues: CSVSPESPNTEAFF.

The chain couples TRBV5-5 to TRBJ2-5; D is uncertain. The J call may be incorrect, as the DNA end agrees better with TRBJ2-7. From germline, CDR1 is SGHKS and CDR2 YYEKEE (reference sequence). The CDR3 has 13 amino acids. The CDR3 nucleotides read TGTGCCAGCAGCTTGGGGACGGCGGCCGAGCAGTACTTC. Translation: CASSLGTAAEQYF.

This clonotype came up a few times. The chain links TRBV5-1 to TRBJ2-3; D call uncertain. The CDR3 totals 13 residues. The V end lost 4 bases, the J end lost 9 bases, and 15 bases lay between the germline ends. CDR1 and CDR2 (germline): SGHRS, YFSETQ. CDR3 amino acids: CASSETGFRTQYF. The CDR3, as DNA: TGCGCCAGCAGCGAAACCGGATTCCGAACGCAGTATTTT.

Only a few counts were recorded for this clonotype. The V and J genes are TRBV11-2 and TRBJ2-5, with D unclear. Germline values: CDR1 SGHAT, CDR2 FQNNGV. V was cut by 3 bases and J by 5 bases, with 7 bases left in between. This CDR3 is built from 12 residues. The DNA of the CDR3 is TGTGCCAGCAGCTTTGGTTTTGAGACCCAGTACTTC. It is translated as CASSFGFETQYF. Full variable domain (outside the CDR3, taken from reference TRBV11-2 and TRBJ2-5): EAGVAQSPRYKIIEKRQSVAFWCNPISGHATLYWYQQILGQGPKLLIQFQNNGVVDDSQLPKDRFSAERLKGVDSTLKIQPAKLEDSAVYLCASSFGFETQYFGPGTRLLVL.

This clonotype has more than one count but fewer than ten. One end of the junction does not line up with germline, which may come from a read error. The gene calls are TRBV29-1 and TRBJ2-1; D is unresolved. The germline V gene encodes CDR1 SQVTM and CDR2 ANQGSEA. The CDR3 extends over 11 amino acids. CDR3 protein: CSVWSYNERFF. CDR3 nucleotides: TGCAGCGTTTGGTCCTACAATGAGCGGTTCTTC.

On this clonotype itself: With a much larger clone just one base away, this may be a read error. The genes are TRBV4-1 and TRBJ2-7, with D uncertain. The CDR3 length is 13 residues. Germline V CDR1 and CDR2: MGHRA, YSYEKL. The chain's CDR3 is CASSQVESYEQCF. In DNA form, the CDR3 reads TGCGCCAGCAGCCAAGTAGAGTCCTACGAGCAGTGCTTC.

This clonotype has more than one count but fewer than ten. The V and J genes are TRBV19 and TRBJ2-7; D remains unclear. Trimming took off 5 bases at V and 2 bases at J, with 13 bases between the two ends. Per the germline V gene, CDR1 is LNHDA and CDR2 is SQIVND (reference sequence). The CDR3 loop spans 14 amino acids. CDR3 DNA: TGTGCCAGTAGTGTAAAGGGCGACACCTACGAGCAGTACTTC. Amino acids: CASSVKGDTYEQYF.

This clonotype was seen just once. At one end the junction does not follow the germline gene, possibly because of a read error. This chain's CDR3 is CSAVAGGSSYNGQFF. The CDR3 DNA sequence: TGCAGTGCGGTAGCGGGAGGGAGCTCCTACAATGGGCAGTTCTTC. J is TRBJ2-1 and V is TRBV20-1; 11 bases map to TRBD2. This CDR3 region has 15 residues. The germline V gene has CDR1 DFQATT and CDR2 SNEGSKA (reference sequence).

This clonotype was detected many times. The chain joins TRBV5-1 to TRBJ2-1; D is tentatively TRBD1 or TRBD2 (6 bases each). Trimming removed 4 bases from V and 2 bases from J, with 22 bases in between. Germline V gene data show CDR1 as SGHRS and CDR2 as YFSETQ. CDR3 length: 18 amino acids. CDR3 amino acids: CASSLRPWGAVAYNEQFF. The CDR3 DNA is TGCGCCAGCAGCCTCCGCCCGTGGGGGGCGGTCGCCTACAATGAGCAGTTCTTC.